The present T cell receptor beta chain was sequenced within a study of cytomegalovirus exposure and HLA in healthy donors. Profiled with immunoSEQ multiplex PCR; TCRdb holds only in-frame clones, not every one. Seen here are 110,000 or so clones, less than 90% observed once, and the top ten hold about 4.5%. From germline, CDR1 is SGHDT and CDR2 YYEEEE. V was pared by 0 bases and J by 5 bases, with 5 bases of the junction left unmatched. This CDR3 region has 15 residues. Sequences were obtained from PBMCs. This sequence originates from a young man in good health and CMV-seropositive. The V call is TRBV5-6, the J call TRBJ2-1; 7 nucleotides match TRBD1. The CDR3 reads CASSLGDRENNEQFF. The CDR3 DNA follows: TGTGCCAGCAGCTTGGGTGACAGGGAGAACAATGAGCAGTTCTTC.